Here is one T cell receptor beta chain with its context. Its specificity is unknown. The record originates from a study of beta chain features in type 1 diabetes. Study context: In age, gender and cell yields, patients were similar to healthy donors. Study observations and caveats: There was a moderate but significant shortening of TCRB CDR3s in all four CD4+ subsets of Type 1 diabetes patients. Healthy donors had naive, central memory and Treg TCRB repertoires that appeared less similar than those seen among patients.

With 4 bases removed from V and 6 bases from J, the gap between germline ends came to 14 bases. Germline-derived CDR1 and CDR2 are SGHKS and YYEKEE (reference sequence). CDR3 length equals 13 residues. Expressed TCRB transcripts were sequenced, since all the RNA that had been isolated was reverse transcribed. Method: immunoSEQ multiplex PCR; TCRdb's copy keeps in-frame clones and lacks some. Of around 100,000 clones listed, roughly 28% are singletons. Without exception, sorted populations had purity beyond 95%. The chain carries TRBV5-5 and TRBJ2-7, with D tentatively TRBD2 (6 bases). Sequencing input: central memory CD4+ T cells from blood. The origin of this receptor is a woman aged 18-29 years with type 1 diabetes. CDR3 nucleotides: TGTGCCAGCAGCACCTCCGGGACTCTCGAGCAGTACGTC. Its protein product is CASSTSGTLEQYV.